This TCR beta chain was recorded in a study of blood T cell repertoires in COVID-19. Study-level information: Both acute and convalescent COVID-19 samples were obtained from the United States, Italy and Spain. T cells, B-cell-depleted T cells, or PBMCs provided the cDNA or gDNA that served as material.

In the study's own analysis: Estimates of nucleated cell counts were drawn from the amplification of reference gene primers. Using immunoSEQ multiplex PCR, the repertoire was profiled, and TCRdb retains in-frame clones only, with some absent. V and J calls and clone size are given by that table; D and trimming were obtained from the DNA. The sample lists about 120,000 clones; 90% were seen once. The length of the CDR3 is 16 residues. The germline V gene encodes CDR1 MNHEY and CDR2 SVGAGI. Trimming took off 2 bases at V and 2 bases at J, with 13 bases between the two ends. Sequences were obtained from peripheral blood. This sequence was found in a human donor with active COVID-19. The donor label of this sample is uncertain. The chain uses TRBV6-5 and TRBJ1-3, with D uncertain. CDR3 sequence: CASSYTFPDTGNTIYF. CDR3 sequence (DNA): TGTGCCAGCAGTTACACCTTCCCTGACACTGGAAACACCATATATTTT.